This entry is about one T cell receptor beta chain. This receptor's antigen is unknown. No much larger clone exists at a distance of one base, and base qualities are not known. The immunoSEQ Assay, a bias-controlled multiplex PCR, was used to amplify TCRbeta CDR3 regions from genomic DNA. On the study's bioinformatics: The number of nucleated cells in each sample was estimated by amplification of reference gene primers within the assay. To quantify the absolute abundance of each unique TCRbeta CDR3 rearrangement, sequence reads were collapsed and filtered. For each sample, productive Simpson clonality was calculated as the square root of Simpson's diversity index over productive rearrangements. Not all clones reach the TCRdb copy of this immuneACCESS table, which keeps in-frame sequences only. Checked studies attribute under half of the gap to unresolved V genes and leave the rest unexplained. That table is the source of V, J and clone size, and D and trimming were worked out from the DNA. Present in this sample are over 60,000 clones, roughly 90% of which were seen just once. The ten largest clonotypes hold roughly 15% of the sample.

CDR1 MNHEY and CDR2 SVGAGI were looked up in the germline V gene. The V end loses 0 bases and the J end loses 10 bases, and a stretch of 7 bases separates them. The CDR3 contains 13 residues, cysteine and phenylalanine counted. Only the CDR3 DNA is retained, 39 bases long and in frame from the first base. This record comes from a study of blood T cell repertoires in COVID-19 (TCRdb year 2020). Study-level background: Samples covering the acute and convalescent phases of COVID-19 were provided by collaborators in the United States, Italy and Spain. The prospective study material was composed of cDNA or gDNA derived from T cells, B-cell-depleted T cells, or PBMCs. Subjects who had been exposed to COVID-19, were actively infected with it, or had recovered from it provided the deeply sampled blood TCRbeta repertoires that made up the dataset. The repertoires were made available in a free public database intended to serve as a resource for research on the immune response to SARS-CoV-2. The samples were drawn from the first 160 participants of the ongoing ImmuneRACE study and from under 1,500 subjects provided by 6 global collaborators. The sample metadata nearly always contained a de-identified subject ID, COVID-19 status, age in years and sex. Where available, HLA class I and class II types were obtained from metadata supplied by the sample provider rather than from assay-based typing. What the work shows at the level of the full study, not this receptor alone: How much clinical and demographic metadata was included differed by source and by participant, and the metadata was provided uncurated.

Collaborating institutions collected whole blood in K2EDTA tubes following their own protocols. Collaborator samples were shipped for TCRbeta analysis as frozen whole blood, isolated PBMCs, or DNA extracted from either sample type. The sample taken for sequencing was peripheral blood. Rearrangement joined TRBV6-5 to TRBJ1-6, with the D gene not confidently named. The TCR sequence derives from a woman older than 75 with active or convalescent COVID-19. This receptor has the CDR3 CASSYSYISPLHF. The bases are TGTGCCAGCAGTTACTCTTACATCTCACCCCTCCACTTT.